A selection of T cell receptor beta chains follows, all from one sample in a study of blood T cells in healthy people across ages. TCRdb ran MiXCR on the 5' RACE reads and lists one entry per CDR3 protein. The sample lists roughly 700,000 distinct CDR3 sequences, 49% seen once, with 30% to 40% in the top ten. Sequenced: blood. These TCRs come from a woman in her fifties or sixties in good health. Both conserved end residues are part of each CDR3. D genes are given only for firm matches. Rows give clone size only sometimes, using once, few, many, or a class for an expanded clone.

d_gene,abundance,j_gene,len,v_gene,CDR3nt,CDR3aa
TRBD1,NA,TRBJ2-1,16,TRBV5-1,TGCGCCAGCAGCTTGGCCGGGGACAGGGCTTACAATGAGCAGTTCTTC,CASSLAGDRAYNEQFF
NA,few,TRBJ1-4,16,TRBV15,TGTGCCACCAGCAGGAATAGACAGAGCGAGAATGAAAAACTGTTTTTT,CATSRNRQSENEKLFF
NA,NA,TRBJ2-1,15,TRBV10-3,TGTGCCATCAGTGAGCCAATTCTAGGGGGCAATGAGCAGTTCTTC,CAISEPILGGNEQFF
TRBD2,NA,TRBJ2-5,15,TRBV29-1,TGCAGCGTTGAGGATACTAGCGGGAGGGAAAATGAGCAGTACTTC,CSVEDTSGRENEQYF
NA,few,TRBJ2-4,18,TRBV7-3,TGTGCCAGCAGCTTAACGGGGATCTCATCGTGGGCCAAAAACATTCAGTACTTC,CASSLTGISSWAKNIQYF
TRBD2,few,TRBJ2-3,17,TRBV3-1,TGTGCCAGCAGCCAAGTGACTAGCGGGAGGGTCACAGATACGCAGTATTTT,CASSQVTSGRVTDTQYF
NA,NA,TRBJ2-4,13,TRBV7-2,TGTGCCAGCAGCTTGACGGGGCTGAGCATTCAGTACTTC,CASSLTGLSIQYF
NA,few,TRBJ2-3,13,TRBV20-1,TGCAGTGCCGGAGGCGGAAAGACAGATACGCAGTATTTT,CSAGGGKTDTQYF
NA,NA,TRBJ2-7,14,TRBV7-9,TGTGCCAGCAGCTTAAGACAGGGAGGGGGCGAGCAGTACTTC,CASSLRQGGGEQYF
NA,NA,TRBJ2-5,17,TRBV4-2,TGTGCCAGCAGCCACGACTGGACCACGGGCCTCCAAGAGACCCAGTACTTC,CASSHDWTTGLQETQYF
TRBD2,NA,TRBJ2-7,16,TRBV12-3/TRBV12-4,TGTGTCAGCACCTACTTAGGGGGGACTAGTATCTACGAGCAGTACTTC,CVSTYLGGTSIYEQYF
TRBD1,NA,TRBJ2-4,16,TRBV5-4,TGTGCCAGCAGCTTTGGACAGGGGCGAGCCAAAAACATTCAGTACTTC,CASSFGQGRAKNIQYF
NA,many,TRBJ2-7,14,TRBV30,TGTGCCTGGAGTGGCAGGAATGGGCCCTACGAGCAGTACTTC,CAWSGRNGPYEQYF
NA,NA,TRBJ2-5,14,TRBV7-3,TGTGCCAGCAGCTTAACCGCTAGCGAGGAGACCCAGTACTTC,CASSLTASEETQYF
TRBD1,few,TRBJ2-7,15,TRBV25-1,TGTGCCAGCAGCCCCGACAGGGGATCATACTACGAGCAGTACTTC,CASSPDRGSYYEQYF
NA,NA,TRBJ1-1,14,TRBV7-3,TGTGCCAGCAGCTCGGGGACACCCAACACTGAAGCTTTCTTT,CASSSGTPNTEAFF
TRBD1,few,TRBJ1-4,15,TRBV27,TGTGCCAGCAGTACGACAGGGCTGGGAGGGGAAAAACTGTTTTTT,CASSTTGLGGEKLFF
TRBD2,NA,TRBJ2-7,15,TRBV12-3/TRBV12-4,TGTGCCAGCAGTCATATCAGCGGGAGTTGGTACGAGCAGTACTTC,CASSHISGSWYEQYF
NA,NA,TRBJ2-7,13,TRBV6-5,TGTGCCAGCAGTTATGCCAGGGAACTCGAGCAGTACTTC,CASSYARELEQYF
NA,few,TRBJ1-2,15,TRBV6-4,TGTGCCAGCAGTGCCACAGCAAGCACTAACTATGGCTACACCTTC,CASSATASTNYGYTF
TRBD2,few,TRBJ2-7,14,TRBV6-2/TRBV6-3,TGTGCCAGCAGTGACAGGACTAGCAGCTACGAGCAGTACTTC,CASSDRTSSYEQYF
NA,few,TRBJ1-2,15,TRBV18,TGTGCCAGCTCACCACTCGAGAGTCCCCCATATGGCTACACCTTC,CASSPLESPPYGYTF
NA,NA,TRBJ2-5,16,TRBV9,TGTGCCAGCAGCGTCCCGAACGACAGTTTACAAGAGACCCAGTACTTC,CASSVPNDSLQETQYF
TRBD1,NA,TRBJ2-5,14,TRBV7-7,TGTGCCAGCAGCCCAGACAGGGGGCCAGAGACCCAGTACTTC,CASSPDRGPETQYF
NA,NA,TRBJ2-2,18,TRBV27,TGTGCCAGCAGTTTAACCCCTGAGAGGGTAGGGGCAGGCGGGGAGCTGTTTTTT,CASSLTPERVGAGGELFF
TRBD2,many,TRBJ2-5,15,TRBV7-8,TGTGCCAGCAGCTATAGCGGGATCCTCCGAGGGGCCCAGTACTTC,CASSYSGILRGAQYF
NA,few,TRBJ2-7,14,TRBV6-2/TRBV6-3,TGTGCCAGCAGTTACTCCAGGGGAACCTACGAGCAGTACTTC,CASSYSRGTYEQYF
TRBD1,NA,TRBJ2-6,18,TRBV7-9,TGTGCCAGCAGCTTAGGCCGGGACAGGGGGACTGGGGCCAACGTCCTGACTTTC,CASSLGRDRGTGANVLTF
NA,few,TRBJ2-7,13,TRBV4-1,TGCGCCAGCAGCCAAGATACCACAGGCGAGCAGTACTTC,CASSQDTTGEQYF
NA,few,TRBJ2-7,15,TRBV7-2,TGTGCCAGCAGCTCGCCCCGAGGGAGTTCCTACGAGCAGTACTTC,CASSSPRGSSYEQYF
NA,NA,TRBJ2-6,16,TRBV4-3,TGCGCCAGCAGCCCCCACGGGAGCTCTGGGGCCAACGTCCTGACTTTC,CASSPHGSSGANVLTF
TRBD1,few,TRBJ2-7,15,TRBV7-2,TGTGCCAGCAGCACCGGGACAGGAGGTTCGTACGAGCAGTACTTC,CASSTGTGGSYEQYF
NA,NA,TRBJ1-5,15,TRBV12-3/TRBV12-4,TGTGCCAGCAGCCTCAGGGAAAATAGCAATCAGCCCCAGCATTTT,CASSLRENSNQPQHF
TRBD1,NA,TRBJ1-1,14,TRBV29-1,TGCAGCGGGATGCCGGGGACAGGGCTTTCTGAAGCTTTCTTT,CSGMPGTGLSEAFF
TRBD2,few,TRBJ2-1,13,TRBV20-1,TGCAGTGCCCCCGGGACTAGCGTCCGTGAGCAGTTCTTC,CSAPGTSVREQFF
TRBD2,NA,TRBJ2-1,15,TRBV20-1,TGCAGTGCTAGACTAGCGGGAGAGATCTACAATAAGCAGTTCTTC,CSARLAGEIYNKQFF
NA,NA,TRBJ2-1,16,TRBV12-3/TRBV12-4,TGTGCCAGCAGTTTCGGTGCGCGAGTACCCTACAATGAGCAGTTCTTC,CASSFGARVPYNEQFF
TRBD2,few,TRBJ2-3,19,TRBV15,TGTGCCACCAGCAGAACCATAGCGGGAGGGCCCTCTAACACAGATACGCAGTATTTT,CATSRTIAGGPSNTDTQYF
TRBD1,NA,TRBJ2-1,18,TRBV7-9,TGTGCCAGCAGCTTAGGGCAATCTGGGACAGGGTTTGGTGATGAGCAGTTCTTC,CASSLGQSGTGFGDEQFF
NA,NA,TRBJ2-7,12,TRBV30,TGTGCCTGGAGCCGTCAGGTGGACGAGCAGTACTTC,CAWSRQVDEQYF
TRBD2,NA,TRBJ2-1,14,TRBV18,TGTGCCAGCTCACGGCGGGAGGGCGGCAATGAGCAGTTCTTC,CASSRREGGNEQFF
NA,few,TRBJ2-1,13,TRBV7-9,TGTGCCAGCAGCCGTAGCGCACATAATGAGCAGTTCTTC,CASSRSAHNEQFF
NA,NA,TRBJ2-7,15,TRBV6-6,TGTGCCAGCAGCCCCTCCCGAGCGTCTGGTAGCGAGCAGTACTTC,CASSPSRASGSEQYF
TRBD2,NA,TRBJ2-1,16,TRBV4-2,TGTGCCAGCAGCCAACGGACTAGCGGGACCCCTGATGAGCAGTTCTTC,CASSQRTSGTPDEQFF
TRBD2,NA,TRBJ2-7,16,TRBV10-3,TGTGCCATCAGTGAGCCGGGGACTAGCGACTCCTACGAGCAGTACTTC,CAISEPGTSDSYEQYF
TRBD1,few,TRBJ2-7,14,TRBV9,TGTGCCAGCAGCGTAGGACAGGGGGCGACCGAGCAGTACTTC,CASSVGQGATEQYF
NA,NA,TRBJ2-7,13,TRBV5-1,TGCGCCAGCAGCCCAACTAGTGTGCACGAGCAGTACTTC,CASSPTSVHEQYF
NA,few,TRBJ2-6,15,TRBV7-2,TGTGCCAGCAGCTTAGATGCCTCTGGGGCCAACGTCCTGACTTTC,CASSLDASGANVLTF
NA,NA,TRBJ1-1,12,TRBV20-1,TGCAGTGCTAGCATTAGTGGCAGAGAAGCTTTCTTT,CSASISGREAFF
TRBD2,NA,TRBJ2-1,16,TRBV18,TGTGCCAGCTCACCATGGACCTTAGCGGGAGAGAAGGGGCAGTTCTTC,CASSPWTLAGEKGQFF
NA,NA,TRBJ1-3,15,TRBV4-3,TGCGCCAGCAGCCAAGAAAGGGGAACCAGAAACACCATATATTTT,CASSQERGTRNTIYF
NA,NA,TRBJ2-1,16,TRBV11-2,TGTGCCAGCAGCTTCCCGATCGGCCCCTCCTACAATGAGCAGTTCTTC,CASSFPIGPSYNEQFF
NA,few,TRBJ2-3,11,TRBV7-9,TGTGCCAGCGGGGGTACAGATACGCAGTATTTT,CASGGTDTQYF
NA,few,TRBJ1-4,15,TRBV9,TGTGCCAGCAGCCCAGTGGGAGGGCAAAATGAAAAACTGTTTTTT,CASSPVGGQNEKLFF
NA,NA,TRBJ2-3,17,TRBV2,TGTGCCAGCAGTGAAGGGGCTAGCAGGAGGGCCTCGGATACGCAGTATTTT,CASSEGASRRASDTQYF
TRBD2,NA,TRBJ2-3,18,TRBV7-8,TGTGCCAGCAGCCCCCCCCCGGCTAGCGGTATTAGCACAGATACGCAGTATTTT,CASSPPPASGISTDTQYF
NA,NA,TRBJ1-1,16,TRBV7-9,TGTGCCAGCAGCTTACTGAGGGGTGCGGGGAACACTGAAGCTTTCTTT,CASSLLRGAGNTEAFF
TRBD2,NA,TRBJ2-2,13,TRBV20-1,TGCAGTGCTAGAGAGGGGGGGGACGGGGAGCTGTTTTTT,CSAREGGDGELFF
NA,NA,TRBJ2-5,15,TRBV11-2,TGTGCCAGCAGCTCAAGGACGGCCAGGGTAGAGACCCAGTACTTC,CASSSRTARVETQYF
NA,NA,TRBJ2-1,14,TRBV11-3,TGTGCCAGCAGCTTCCGGGACGGGCACAATGAGCAGTTCTTC,CASSFRDGHNEQFF